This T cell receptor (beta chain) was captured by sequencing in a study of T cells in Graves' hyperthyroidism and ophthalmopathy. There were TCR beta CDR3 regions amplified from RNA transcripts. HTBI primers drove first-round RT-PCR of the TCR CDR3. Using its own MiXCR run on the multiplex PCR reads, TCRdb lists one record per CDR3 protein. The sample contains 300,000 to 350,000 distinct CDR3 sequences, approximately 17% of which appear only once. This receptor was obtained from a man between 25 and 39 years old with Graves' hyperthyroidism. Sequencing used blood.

CDR3 coding DNA: TGTGCCAGCTCACCACGGGCTAGCGGGAGTCAAGATACGCAGTATTTT. Residues: CASSPRASGSQDTQYF. V gene TRBV18 combines with J gene TRBJ2-3, with 10 bases identical to TRBD2. CDR3 size: 16 residues. Germline trimming cut 1 base from V and 5 bases from J; bases unmatched to any gene: 6. The V gene's germline CDR1 is KGHSH and CDR2 LQKENI.